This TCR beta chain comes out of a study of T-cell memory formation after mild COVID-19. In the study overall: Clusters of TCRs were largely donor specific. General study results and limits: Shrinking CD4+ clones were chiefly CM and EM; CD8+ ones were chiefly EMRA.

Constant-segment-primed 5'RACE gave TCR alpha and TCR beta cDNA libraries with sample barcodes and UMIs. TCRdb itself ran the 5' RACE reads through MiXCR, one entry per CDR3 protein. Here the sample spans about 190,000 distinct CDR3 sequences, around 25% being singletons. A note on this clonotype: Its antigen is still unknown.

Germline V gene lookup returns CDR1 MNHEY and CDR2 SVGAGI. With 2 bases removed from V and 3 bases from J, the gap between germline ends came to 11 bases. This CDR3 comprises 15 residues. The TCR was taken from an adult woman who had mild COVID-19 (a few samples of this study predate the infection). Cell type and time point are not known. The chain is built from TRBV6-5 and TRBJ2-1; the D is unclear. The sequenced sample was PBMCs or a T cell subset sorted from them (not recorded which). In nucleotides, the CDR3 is TGTGCCAGCAGTTACGAGAGGAACTTCTACAATGAGCAGTTCTTC. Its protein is CASSYERNFYNEQFF.